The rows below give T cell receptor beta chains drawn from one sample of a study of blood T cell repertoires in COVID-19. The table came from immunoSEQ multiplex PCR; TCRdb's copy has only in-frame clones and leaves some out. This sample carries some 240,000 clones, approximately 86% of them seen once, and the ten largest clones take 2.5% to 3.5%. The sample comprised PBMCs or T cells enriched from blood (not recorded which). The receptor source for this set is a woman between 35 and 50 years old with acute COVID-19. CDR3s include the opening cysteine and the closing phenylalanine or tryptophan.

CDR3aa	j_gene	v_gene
CASSLEEGAGTEAFF	TRBJ1-1	TRBV5-4
CASSGRLDREADTQYF	TRBJ2-3	TRBV21-1
CAWSVQSIQAFF	TRBJ1-1	TRBV30
CAISGTGLAATYNEQFF	TRBJ2-1	TRBV10-3
CASTPTGSVRNEQFF	TRBJ2-1	TRBV6-5
CASSPTFSRGTGTGELFF	TRBJ2-2	TRBV3-1/TRBV3-2
CASSEYMDSSYEQYF	TRBJ2-7	TRBV6-1
CASSPPAAGDAGELFF	TRBJ2-2	TRBV18
CATSRALAGAYEQYF	TRBJ2-7	TRBV15
CASGPGRSETDTQYF	TRBJ2-3	TRBV9
CASSQDRGFGGYTF	TRBJ1-2	TRBV4-1
CASSNRVTNEKLFF	TRBJ1-4	TRBV2
CASSLTETSYNEQFF	TRBJ2-1	TRBV6-5
CASYPVPSGRTYNEQFF	TRBJ2-1	TRBV27
CASRARLASEQYF	TRBJ2-7	TRBV6-5
CASSQALAEKLFF	TRBJ1-4	TRBV14
CASSSQTGNTEAFF	TRBJ1-1	TRBV5-1
CASSLARLTGGTTSSYEQYF	TRBJ2-7	TRBV13
CASSINLAGGLQETQYF	TRBJ2-5	TRBV5-5
CASSLVRDFYNEQFF	TRBJ2-1	TRBV7-9
CASSVRQGDDEKLFF	TRBJ1-4	TRBV9
CASSQGRGTLYGYTF	TRBJ1-2	TRBV14
CATSDLDSSEAFF	TRBJ1-1	TRBV24-1
CASSLTLAGVLNGELFF	TRBJ2-2	TRBV27
CASSLYLAGSHGELFF	TRBJ2-2	TRBV7-3
CASSFLPGQQSYNEQFF	TRBJ2-1	TRBV7-8
CASSWRGGQENTEAFF	TRBJ1-1	TRBV5-1
CASSEMAGDNSPLHF	TRBJ1-6	TRBV6-1
CASSLGARVNEQFF	TRBJ2-1	TRBV11-3
CATGRMLGVPRQFF	TRBJ2-1	TRBV5-4
CASTQGQSGSYTF	TRBJ1-2	TRBV3-1/TRBV3-2
CASSVGLALGETQYF	TRBJ2-5	TRBV9
CASSHLLETYEQYF	TRBJ2-7	TRBV18
CASSWGVGGQTQYF	TRBJ2-5	TRBV5-6
CASSPPGKGTDTQYF	TRBJ2-3	TRBV18
CASSEAVLGGLNSPLHF	TRBJ1-6	TRBV6-1
CASTPDRDNQPQHF	TRBJ1-5	TRBV2
CASSSSGGRGDTQYF	TRBJ2-3	TRBV2
CASSQGFQGPLPDGYTF	TRBJ1-2	TRBV4-1
CASSMSGLAGSSYEQYF	TRBJ2-7	TRBV19
CASRNLNNQETQYF	TRBJ2-5	TRBV2
CASSLVRVENTEAFF	TRBJ1-1	TRBV11-3